Listed below are T cell receptor beta chains from one sample, sequenced in a study of cytomegalovirus exposure and HLA in healthy donors. Some clones are missing from TCRdb's copy, which holds only in-frame ones; the method was immunoSEQ multiplex PCR. The data show approximately 150,000 clones, around 75% seen once. The source material was PBMCs. The receptor source for this set is a woman between 40 and 50 years old in good health and CMV-seronegative. Both conserved end residues are part of each CDR3. D genes are given only for firm matches. Some rows mark clone size as missing; the rest say once, few, many or name a class of expanded clone.

clone_size j_call v_call d_call cdr3_nt cdr3_aa
NA TRBJ2-7 TRBV10-3 NA TGTGCCATCAGTGGTAGGACAGCAGAGTCCTACGAGCAGTACTTC CAISGRTAESYEQYF
NA TRBJ1-1 TRBV30 NA TGTGCCTGGAGTCCGGGGGTTAGAGCTTTCTTT CAWSPGVRAFF
NA TRBJ1-5 TRBV5-5 NA TGTGCCAGCAGCTTGCTAGCCCCCAATAGAATCAGCAATCAGCCCCAGCATTTT CASSLLAPNRISNQPQHF
few TRBJ2-3 TRBV12-5 NA TGTGCTAGTGGTCCGCTCGTGAGCGGGTGGACAGATACGCAGTATTTT CASGPLVSGWTDTQYF
NA TRBJ1-5 TRBV19 NA TGTGCCAGTACCACAGGGAGACAGCCCCAGCATTTT CASTTGRQPQHF
NA TRBJ2-3 TRBV28 TRBD2 TGTGCCAGCAGTTCTCCCTGGGGGGTGGCTAGCGGGGTGATTTCAGATACGCAGTATTTT CASSSPWGVASGVISDTQYF
NA TRBJ2-1 TRBV5-1 TRBD2 TGCGCCAGCAGCTTCGGGGGGGCCCACTCCTACAATGAGCAGTTCTTC CASSFGGAHSYNEQFF
NA TRBJ1-2 TRBV28 TRBD1 TGTGCCAGCAGTTCGACAGGGCCTCTTTATGGCTACACCTTC CASSSTGPLYGYTF
once TRBJ1-1 TRBV5-5 TRBD1 TGTGCCAGCAGCTTGGCCCAGGGGGCATGGACTGAAGCTTTCTTT CASSLAQGAWTEAFF
NA TRBJ2-1 TRBV10-3 TRBD2 TGTGCCATCAGTGAGAGGACTAGCGGACCTAATGAGCAGTTCTTC CAISERTSGPNEQFF
few TRBJ2-3 TRBV19 TRBD1 TGTGCCAGTAGTATAGAGCTGACAGGGCGTGGGGATACGCAGTATTTT CASSIELTGRGDTQYF
few TRBJ2-7 TRBV27 TRBD1 TGTGCCAGCAGTTTTGACAGGGCCTCCGAGCAGTACTTC CASSFDRASEQYF
few TRBJ1-1 TRBV6-6 TRBD1 TGTGCCAGCAGTTTGACAGGGGGGAATGAAGCTTTCTTT CASSLTGGNEAFF
NA TRBJ2-2 TRBV9 TRBD1 TGTGCCAGCAGCGTAGAAATGGGTATAGGGACAGGGGTAACCGGGGAGCTGTTTTTT CASSVEMGIGTGVTGELFF
NA TRBJ1-1 TRBV6-4 NA TGTGCCAGCAGTGACGCCGGTGTGAACACTGAAGCTTTCTTT CASSDAGVNTEAFF
NA TRBJ1-1 TRBV7-6 NA TGTGCCAGCAGCTTAGATCCTGACACTGAAGCTTTCTTT CASSLDPDTEAFF
NA TRBJ2-3 TRBV7-6 TRBD2 TGTGCCAGCAGCTATCAGCGGGGGGGCCTAGATACGCAGTATTTT CASSYQRGGLDTQYF
NA TRBJ1-1 TRBV14 NA TGTGCCAGCAGCCAAGAGGTTTTGAGGCGCAGGAGGGAGCGGGAGAACACTGAAGCTTTCTTT CASSQEVLRRRRERENTEAFF
once TRBJ2-2 TRBV11-2 NA TGTGCCAGCAGCTTATGGGCTATAGGGAACACCGGGGAGCTGTTTTTT CASSLWAIGNTGELFF
once TRBJ1-3 TRBV4-1 NA TGCGCCAGCAGCCAGAGAGACTCGAGCTCTGGAAACACCATATATTTT CASSQRDSSSGNTIYF
NA TRBJ1-6 TRBV15 NA TGTGCCACCAGCCGAGACGTTTCCTATAATTCACCCCTCCACTTT CATSRDVSYNSPLHF
NA TRBJ2-5 TRBV5-6 TRBD1 TGTGCCAGCAGCTTGAGAGGGGGCGTGGGAGAGACCCAGTACTTC CASSLRGGVGETQYF
NA TRBJ1-1 TRBV18 NA TGTGCCAGCTCTCCAGGGGCGACCCTCACTGAAGCTTTCTTT CASSPGATLTEAFF
NA TRBJ1-4 TRBV29-1 NA TGCAGCGTTGCTAGGGGGGGTAATGAAAAACTGTTTTTT CSVARGGNEKLFF
NA TRBJ1-6 TRBV19 TRBD1 TGTGCCAGTAGTAACAGGGGCCGCGGGGCCCTCCACTTT CASSNRGRGALHF
NA TRBJ1-3 TRBV6-5 NA TGTGCCAGCAGACAAGGAAACACCATATATTTT CASRQGNTIYF
NA TRBJ1-2 TRBV29-1 TRBD1 TGCAGCGTTGAAGGGGGACAGGCACTCTATGGCTACACCTTC CSVEGGQALYGYTF
NA TRBJ2-1 TRBV5-1 NA TGCGCCAGCAGCCTTAGGACACCATTCACCTACAATGAGCAGTTCTTC CASSLRTPFTYNEQFF
NA TRBJ2-2 TRBV2 TRBD2 TGTGCCAGCACCCCGACTAGCGGGAACACCGGGGAGCTGTTTTTT CASTPTSGNTGELFF
few TRBJ2-7 TRBV6-5 NA TGTGCCAGCAGTTACATTGGAGCCTACGAGCAGTACTTC CASSYIGAYEQYF
few TRBJ2-7 TRBV19 TRBD1 TGTGCCAGTAGAGCCGGACAGGGCTACGAGCAGTACTTC CASRAGQGYEQYF
once TRBJ1-2 TRBV6-5 NA TGTGCCAGCAGTCGACAGAATAGCTATGGCTACACCTTC CASSRQNSYGYTF
NA TRBJ2-2 TRBV19 NA TGTGCCAGTAGTAAACAGAACACCGGGGAGCTGTTTTTT CASSKQNTGELFF
NA TRBJ1-6 TRBV6-1 NA TGTGCCAGCAGTGCTCAGCCCACTATGGTATCCCTCCACTTT CASSAQPTMVSLHF
NA TRBJ1-1 TRBV6-1 NA TGTGCCAGCACCTATTCAGGGATGAACACTGAAGCTTTCTTT CASTYSGMNTEAFF
NA TRBJ1-6 TRBV6-1 NA TGTGCCAGCCATTGGCCCTATAATTCACCCCTCCACTTT CASHWPYNSPLHF
NA TRBJ2-5 TRBV11-2 TRBD2 TGTGCCAGCAGCTTACTAGCGGGGACTGTTATCAAAGAGACCCAGTACTTC CASSLLAGTVIKETQYF
NA TRBJ2-7 TRBV7-9 NA TGTGCCATCCCCATCTCCACTACCCTCGACCACGAGCAGTACTTC CAIPISTTLDHEQYF
NA TRBJ1-2 TRBV29-1 TRBD1 TGCAGCGTGGGCCGGTCACAGGGGAGGCTAAACTATGGCTACACCTTC CSVGRSQGRLNYGYTF
few TRBJ1-1 TRBV7-9 NA TGTGCCAGCAGCGGAGGGAGGGAAGAGGTTGAAGCTTTCTTT CASSGGREEVEAFF
NA TRBJ1-4 TRBV19 NA TGTGCCACTAACAGGGTAACGGATGAAAAACTGTTTTTT CATNRVTDEKLFF
NA TRBJ2-1 TRBV2 TRBD1 TGTGCCAGCAGTGAATTTCGGGACAGGGGCAGCAATGAGCAGTTCTTC CASSEFRDRGSNEQFF